These 10 T cell receptor beta chains were sequenced from one sample in a study of blood T cell repertoires in COVID-19. Sequenced by immunoSEQ multiplex PCR; TCRdb stores in-frame clones only, minus some. The repertoire has about 36,000 clones, about nine tenths of them found once; the top ten carry more than 4%. Sequences were obtained from peripheral blood. The receptors here all came from a human donor in a cohort sampled during active COVID-19.

The chain has TRBV19 and TRBJ2-6; D gene unclear. Germline CDR1 and CDR2: LNHDA and SQIVND (reference sequence). The CDR3 runs 13 residues. The V gene lost 11 bases and the J gene lost 0 bases, with 8 bases spanning the gap. The chain's CDR3 is CASSRSGANVLTF. The CDR3 coding sequence is TGTGCCTCCTCGCGCTCTGGGGCCAACGTCCTGACTTTC.

J is TRBJ1-5 and V is TRBV7-8; 7 bases agree with TRBD1. CDR3 length: 15 residues. V was pared by 5 bases and J by 3 bases, with 7 bases of the junction left unmatched. CDR1 SGHVS and CDR2 FQNEAQ come from the germline V gene. The CDR3 DNA sequence: TGTGCCAGCAGCCCCCAGACAGGGTTCAATCAGCCCCAGCATTTT. Translated: CASSPQTGFNQPQHF.

V and J are TRBV11-2 and TRBJ2-2, with TRBD2 matching 9 bases. The V and J ends lost 6 bases and 7 bases, in that order; junction bases with no gene match: 9. The germline CDR1 and CDR2 sequences are SGHAT and FQNNGV. The CDR3 spans 15 residues. The CDR3 region is CASSAGGGRDGELFF. The CDR3, as DNA: TGTGCCAGCAGTGCCGGTGGCGGGAGGGACGGGGAGCTGTTTTTT.

This chain joins TRBV7-6 and TRBJ2-5, with TRBD2 as a possible D gene (6 bases). With 1 base removed from V and 5 bases from J, the gap between germline ends came to 11 bases. This CDR3 comprises 14 residues. Germline V gene lookup returns CDR1 SGHVS and CDR2 FNYEAQ. Here the CDR3 DNA reads TGTGCCAGCAGCTTAGATCCAGGGAGGGAGACCCAGTACTTC. Its protein is CASSLDPGRETQYF.

This chain connects TRBV5-4 to TRBJ1-4; 11 nucleotides line up with TRBD1. The V segment lost 4 bases and the J segment 7 bases; nucleotides outside the gene matches: 6. This CDR3 is built from 15 residues. Germline loops: CDR1 SGHNT, CDR2 YYREEE (reference sequence). The CDR3 is CASSTAGTGGEKLFF. The CDR3 DNA is TGTGCCAGCAGCACAGCCGGGACAGGGGGTGAAAAACTGTTTTTT.

V usage is TRBV4-1 and J usage is TRBJ1-3; possible D gene TRBD1, 5 bases. Trimming removed 4 bases from V and 0 bases from J, with 7 bases in between. The CDR3 spans 14 residues. Germline-derived CDR1 and CDR2 are MGHRA and YSYEKL. CDR3 amino acids: CASSRGDSGNTIYF. As DNA, the CDR3 is TGCGCCAGCAGCCGGGGGGACTCTGGAAACACCATATATTTT.

The chain carries TRBV28 and TRBJ2-5, with 9 bases aligning to TRBD1. Looked up from germline, CDR1 is MDHEN and CDR2 is SYDVKM. The length of the CDR3 is 16 residues. The trim removed 4 bases at V and 3 bases at J, leaving 9 bases unmatched. CDR3 DNA: TGTGCCAGCAGTTCCCGACAGGGGGGGTACGAAGAGACCCAGTACTTC. It is translated as CASSSRQGGYEETQYF.

The chain joins TRBV30 to TRBJ2-7; D uncertain. Trimming left V 0 bases short and J 4 bases short, with 4 bases between. The CDR3 runs 11 residues. CDR1 is GTSNPN and CDR2 is SVGIG in the germline V gene (reference sequence). Written as DNA, the CDR3 is TGTGCCTGGAGTGTCAAATACGAGCAGTACTTC. Its protein is CAWSVKYEQYF.

The rearrangement links TRBV10-3 to TRBJ2-7, with 9 bases identical to TRBD1. The CDR3 runs to 17 residues. The germline V gene has CDR1 ENHRY and CDR2 SYGVKD. The V gene end was trimmed by 3 bases and the J gene end by 2 bases; junction bases not matched to a gene: 11. The chain's CDR3 is CAISDPNRDRVTYEQYF. CDR3 DNA: TGTGCCATCAGTGATCCCAACCGGGACAGGGTCACCTACGAGCAGTACTTC.

V usage is TRBV7-2 and J usage is TRBJ2-1, with 12 bases fitting TRBD2. This CDR3 has 15 residues. Germline CDR1 reads SGHTA; CDR2 reads FQGNSA. Trimming cost V 5 bases and J 10 bases; bases outside gene matches: 9. The CDR3 is CASSPSGRASGEQFF. The CDR3 nucleotides read TGTGCCAGCAGCCCTAGCGGGAGGGCCTCCGGAGAGCAGTTCTTC.